Each of the 31 T cell receptor beta chains below was sequenced from the same sample in a study of T cells after posttransplantation cyclophosphamide (dated by TCRdb to 2016 to 2017). The library was prepared using the immunoSEQ multiplex PCR assay. In its TCRdb copy, this immuneACCESS table keeps in-frame sequences only and misses some clones. Where compared with another copy, unresolved V genes explain less than half of these, and the others have no known cause. The table for this sample lists 30,000 to 45,000 clones; around 80% of them were counted only once. The top ten clonotypes cover 7.5% to 10% of the sample. What this sample's treatment or condition label stands for: high-dose cyclophosphamide on days +3 and +4 as single-agent GVHD prophylaxis. For conditioning, the PTCy patients got busulfan and fludarabine, then a related or unrelated marrow graft, followed by cyclophosphamide on days +3 and +4.

The sequencing here drew on CD4+ T cells sorted from blood, taken around 2,000 days after a stem cell transplant with posttransplant cyclophosphamide. These receptors came from a female patient between 40 and 50 years old who received an allogeneic stem cell transplant from a related donor, was CMV-positive, and had no GVHD. Because of the transplant, the T cells may be the graft donor's rather than the patient's own.

The chain carries TRBV28 and TRBJ2-7; 10 bases agree with TRBD2. The V segment lost 3 bases and the J segment 5 bases; nucleotides outside the gene matches: 7. Per the germline V gene, CDR1 is MDHEN and CDR2 is SYDVKM. The CDR3 is made up of 15 amino acids. CDR3 nucleotide sequence: TGTGCCAGCAGTTTCAGGGTGGGACTAGCGAACGAGCAGTACTTC. This gives the protein CASSFRVGLANEQYF.

This clone was picked up one time. The chain joins TRBV7-9 to TRBJ2-7, with 14 bases fitting TRBD2. CDR1 is SEHNR and CDR2 is FQNEAQ in the germline V gene (reference sequence). This CDR3 comprises 16 residues. V shed 1 base and J 2 bases; nucleotides not matched to a gene: 1. CDR3 in amino acids: CASSLGTSGGTYEQYF. Here the CDR3 DNA reads TGTGCCAGCAGCTTAGGGACTAGCGGGGGGACCTACGAGCAGTACTTC.

There are a few counts of this clone. The gene calls are TRBV5-1 and TRBJ2-1; 12 bases fit TRBD2. CDR1 and CDR2 from the germline V gene are SGHRS and YFSETQ. The CDR3 runs to 15 residues. Germline trimming cut 3 bases from V and 8 bases from J; bases unmatched to any gene: 6. The CDR3 loop is CASSSLAGGLYEQFF. DNA of the CDR3: TGCGCCAGCAGCTCGCTAGCGGGGGGGCTCTATGAGCAGTTCTTC.

The chain couples TRBV2 to TRBJ1-3; 7 bases line up with TRBD1. The germline gives CDR1 SNHLY, CDR2 FYNNEI. The CDR3 has 15 residues. V was pared by 2 bases and J by 4 bases, with 5 bases of the junction left unmatched. The CDR3 loop is CASSETGVTGNTIYF. The CDR3 DNA reads as TGTGCCAGCAGTGAAACAGGGGTTACGGGAAACACCATATATTTT.

The chain couples TRBV5-1 to TRBJ1-4; the D gene is possibly TRBD1 (5 bases). Germline CDR1 SGHRS, CDR2 YFSETQ. V shed 4 bases and J shed 6 bases, with 13 bases lying between them. The CDR3 spans 14 residues. The CDR3 DNA follows: TGCGCCAGCAGCGGCTCAGGGACTCATGAAAAACTGTTTTTT. The encoded protein is CASSGSGTHEKLFF.

This chain joins TRBV7-2 and TRBJ2-5, with D possibly matching TRBD2 (6 bases). The germline V gene has CDR1 SGHTA and CDR2 FQGNSA. This CDR3 is 15 amino acids long. V was cut by 5 bases and J by 5 bases, with 18 bases left in between. Here the CDR3 reads CASSGEVGGRETQYF. CDR3 nucleotide sequence: TGTGCCAGCAGCGGGGAGGTGGGGGGAAGGGAGACCCAGTACTTC. The full variable domain, in which reference TRBV7-2 and TRBJ2-5 provide the parts outside the CDR3, is GAGVSQSPSNKVTEKGKDVELRCDPISGHTALYWYRQSLGQGLEFLIYFQGNSAPDKSGLPSDRFSAERTGGSVSTLTIQRTQQEDSAVYLCASSGEVGGRETQYFGPGTRLLVL.

This clone was found a few times. V gene TRBV19 combines with J gene TRBJ1-4; D not resolved. Trimming removed 3 bases at V and 0 bases at J, with 5 bases between. The CDR3 covers 14 residues. Germline V gene lookup returns CDR1 LNHDA and CDR2 SQIVND (reference sequence). The CDR3: CASSIQATNEKLFF. For the CDR3, the DNA is TGTGCCAGTAGTATTCAGGCAACTAATGAAAAACTGTTTTTT.

The chain couples TRBV7-9 to TRBJ2-3, with 14 bases lining up with TRBD2. Germline V gives CDR1 SEHNR, CDR2 FQNEAQ (reference sequence). This CDR3 is 16 amino acids long. Trimming cost V 5 bases and J 3 bases; bases outside gene matches: 4. CDR3 in amino acids: CASSRGTSGGTDTQYF. In nucleotides, the CDR3 is TGTGCCAGCAGCCGTGGGACTAGCGGGGGAACAGATACGCAGTATTTT.

The chain has TRBV2 and TRBJ2-2, with D perhaps matching TRBD1 (5 bases). The CDR3 runs to 13 residues. The germline CDR1 and CDR2 sequences are SNHLY and FYNNEI. V was clipped by 0 bases and J by 6 bases, with 5 bases between them. This chain's CDR3 is CASSEARAGELFF. CDR3 bases: TGTGCCAGCAGTGAAGCCAGGGCCGGGGAGCTGTTTTTT. Drawing the rest from reference TRBV2 and TRBJ2-2, the complete variable domain is EPEVTQTPSHQVTQMGQEVILRCVPISNHLYFYWYRQILGQKVEFLVSFYNNEISEKSEIFDDQFSVERPDGSNFTLKIRSTKLEDSAMYFCASSEARAGELFFGEGSRLTVL.

The rearrangement joins TRBV6-6 to TRBJ2-1; possibly TRBD1 for D (6 bases). With 2 bases removed from V and 4 bases from J, the gap between germline ends came to 15 bases. This CDR3 comprises 16 residues. Germline V gives CDR1 MNHNY, CDR2 SVGAGI (reference sequence). CDR3 bases: TGTGCCAGCAGTTACCCCCCAGGGGTTTCGTACAATGAGCAGTTCTTC. Translated: CASSYPPGVSYNEQFF.

This sequence joins TRBV29-1 and TRBJ2-1, with 8 bases that match TRBD2. The junction had 11 bases not matched to a gene; V was cut back by 5 bases and J by 8 bases. The CDR3 runs to 14 residues. Germline V gives CDR1 SQVTM, CDR2 ANQGSEA. CDR3: CSVRVGGGGDEQFF. The CDR3 DNA reads TGCAGCGTTCGGGTCGGGGGGGGCGGCGATGAGCAGTTCTTC.

The chain couples TRBV5-4 to TRBJ2-3, with 10 bases that match TRBD2. V lost 3 bases to trimming and J lost 1 base; unmatched junction nucleotides: 5. The CDR3 runs to 16 residues. Per germline, CDR1 SGHNT and CDR2 YYREEE (reference sequence). The CDR3 loop reads CASSSASGGGTDTQYF. The CDR3 DNA reads as TGTGCCAGCAGCTCGGCTAGCGGGGGAGGCACAGATACGCAGTATTTT.

This chain connects TRBV6-6 to TRBJ1-5; D may be TRBD1 (6 bases). There are 14 residues in the CDR3. Between the trimmed V and J ends, which lost 10 bases and 1 base, there was a span of 14 bases. CDR1 is MNHNY, CDR2 SVGAGI, per germline (reference sequence). The DNA of the CDR3 is TGTGCCACCCTCGACAGGCGGAGCAATCAGCCCCAGCATTTT. Amino acid sequence: CATLDRRSNQPQHF.

This chain connects TRBV7-9 to TRBJ2-5, with 10 bases lining up with TRBD2. The CDR3 is 17 amino acids. Germline CDR1 is SEHNR and CDR2 is FQNEAQ (reference sequence). The V and J ends lost 4 bases and 3 bases, in that order; junction bases with no gene match: 11. The CDR3 sequence is CASSYLAGVRNKETQYF. CDR3 nucleotide sequence: TGTGCCAGCAGCTATCTAGCGGGGGTCAGAAATAAAGAGACCCAGTACTTC.

Points on this clone: A junction end diverges from the germline sequence, so it may reflect a read error. The chain has TRBV10-3 and TRBJ2-6; D unresolved. The CDR3 sequence is 16 residues long. Germline V gene data show CDR1 as ENHRY and CDR2 as SYGVKD. Here the CDR3 reads CAISELIASEANVLTF. The CDR3 region has the DNA TGTGCCATCAGTGAGCTAATTGCATCTGAGGCCAACGTCCTGACTTTC.

In DNA, the CDR3 is TGTGCCAGCAGCTTAGTGAGGGCGGTCAGCACAGATACGCAGTATTTT. Translated, it gives CASSLVRAVSTDTQYF. This chain links TRBV11-3 with TRBJ2-3; TRBD2 is a possible D gene (5 bases). V lost 1 base and J 0 bases, leaving 11 bases between the germline ends. The germline gives CDR1 SGHNT, CDR2 YENEEA. This CDR3 region has 16 residues.

The rearrangement joins TRBV5-6 to TRBJ2-7; 8 bases fit TRBD2. There are 15 residues in the CDR3. Trimming cost V 2 bases and J 1 base; bases outside gene matches: 5. In germline, CDR1 is SGHDT, CDR2 YYEEEE. CDR3 residues: CASSLAGVPSYEQYF. The CDR3 region has the DNA TGTGCCAGCAGCTTAGCGGGGGTTCCTTCCTACGAGCAGTACTTC.

V gene TRBV7-9 combines with J gene TRBJ2-2, with unresolved D. Germline V gene lookup returns CDR1 SEHNR and CDR2 FQNEAQ (reference sequence). V lost 1 base and J lost 1, with 16 bases in between. CDR3 length: 18 residues. The CDR3 reads CASSLGAVWPRNTGELFF. In DNA form, the CDR3 reads TGTGCCAGCAGCTTAGGAGCAGTTTGGCCTAGGAACACCGGGGAGCTGTTTTTT.

CDR3 protein: CASSLTGGVEAFF. For the CDR3, the DNA is TGTGCCAGTAGTTTGACAGGGGGCGTTGAAGCTTTCTTT. V gene TRBV19 combines with J gene TRBJ1-1; 10 bases are a match to TRBD1. V lost 5 bases and J lost 7; bases outside the gene matches: 4. From germline, CDR1 is LNHDA and CDR2 SQIVND (reference sequence). The CDR3 loop spans 13 amino acids.

This clone was recorded once. The chain employs TRBV20-1 and TRBJ2-3; the D gene is possibly TRBD2 (5 bases). Trimming stripped 3 bases from V and 6 bases from J, with 7 bases between. CDR1 is DFQATT and CDR2 is SNEGSKA in the germline V gene (reference sequence). This CDR3 region has 11 residues. CDR3 sequence reads: CSASLADTQYF. The CDR3 DNA reads as TGCAGTGCTAGCTTAGCGGATACGCAGTATTTT.

This clone showed up just once. V gene TRBV15 combines with J gene TRBJ1-6; no definite D call. V was cut by 0 bases and J by 14 bases, with 8 bases left in between. The CDR3 has 12 amino acids. Germline CDR1 reads LNHNV; CDR2 reads YYDKDF (reference sequence). In DNA, the CDR3 is TGTGCCACCAGCAGAGACCGAGCGACCCTCCACTTT. It is translated as CATSRDRATLHF.

This chain connects TRBV11-2 to TRBJ1-5; D is unresolved. CDR3 length equals 15 residues. From germline, CDR1 is SGHAT and CDR2 FQNNGV. V shed 0 bases and J shed 0 bases, with 6 bases lying between them. The CDR3 region is CASSLDLYSNQPQHF. CDR3 DNA: TGTGCCAGCAGCTTAGATTTGTATAGCAATCAGCCCCAGCATTTT.

The chain joins TRBV7-9 to TRBJ1-5; the D gene is possibly TRBD1 (5 bases). The CDR3 has 16 amino acids. V was clipped by 4 bases and J by 4 bases, with 17 bases between them. Germline CDR1 and CDR2: SEHNR and FQNEAQ (reference sequence). CDR3 in amino acids: CASSSYSGTGNQPQHF. The CDR3 DNA reads as TGTGCCAGCAGCTCCTACAGCGGGACGGGAAATCAGCCCCAGCATTTT.

This clone was picked up one time. The V and J genes are TRBV7-2 and TRBJ2-3, with D unclear. The CDR3 length is 12 residues. The germline gives CDR1 SGHTA, CDR2 FQGNSA. Trimming stripped 7 bases from V and 5 bases from J, with 10 bases between. CDR3: CASTRRGDTQYF. CDR3 sequence (DNA): TGTGCCAGCACCCGACGCGGAGATACGCAGTATTTT.

CDR3 region: CASSSPGVGEKLFF. The DNA of the CDR3 is TGTGCCAGCAGTAGTCCGGGGGTCGGTGAAAAACTGTTTTTT. V gene TRBV27 combines with J gene TRBJ1-4; D perhaps matches TRBD1 (5 bases). V lost 5 bases and J 7 bases, leaving 14 bases between the germline ends. The CDR3 length is 14 residues. CDR1 and CDR2 (germline): MNHEY, SMNVEV (reference sequence).

The chain uses TRBV5-4 and TRBJ2-1, with D possibly matching TRBD2 (6 bases). This CDR3 is 14 amino acids long. The germline V gene has CDR1 SGHNT and CDR2 YYREEE (reference sequence). The V gene lost 4 bases and the J gene lost 7 bases, with 15 bases spanning the gap. The CDR3 is CASSALGRGNEQFF. CDR3 DNA sequence: TGTGCCAGCAGCGCGCTTGGTCGGGGGAATGAGCAGTTCTTC.

The V call is TRBV6-1, the J call TRBJ2-3; D possibly corresponds to TRBD1 (6 bases). The ends were cut back, 6 bases at V and 0 bases at J, with 13 bases in the middle. The V gene's germline CDR1 is MNHNS and CDR2 SASEGT. This CDR3 has 15 amino acids. CDR3 region: CASSARTVSTDTQYF. The CDR3 DNA reads as TGTGCCAGCAGCGCCCGGACAGTTAGCACAGATACGCAGTATTTT.

This chain joins TRBV6-1 and TRBJ1-5; a possible D gene is TRBD1 (6 bases). Germline V gives CDR1 MNHNS, CDR2 SASEGT. The ends were cut back, 9 bases at V and 1 base at J, with 10 bases in the middle. This CDR3 contains 13 residues. CDR3 sequence (DNA): TGTGCCAGTAAACAGGGAAGCAATCAGCCCCAGCATTTT. This sequence encodes CASKQGSNQPQHF.

The genes are TRBV11-2 and TRBJ2-7; 11 bases align to TRBD2. The germline CDR1 and CDR2 sequences are SGHAT and FQNNGV. This CDR3 is 13 amino acids long. Unmatched junction bases numbered 0, after V lost 4 bases and J lost 4 bases. CDR3 DNA sequence: TGTGCCAGCAGCTCTAGCGGGGGGTACGAGCAGTACTTC. Its translation is CASSSSGGYEQYF.

V is TRBV5-4 and J is TRBJ2-3; TRBD2 matches at 9 bases. The CDR3 spans 20 residues. The germline CDR1 and CDR2 sequences are SGHNT and YYREEE (reference sequence). The trim removed 4 bases at V and 0 bases at J, leaving 18 bases unmatched. The CDR3 sequence is CASSRTGRLAAVGSTDTQYF. The CDR3 bases are TGTGCCAGCAGCCGGACGGGGCGACTAGCGGCAGTAGGTAGCACAGATACGCAGTATTTT. Variable domain in full (rest from reference TRBV5-4 and TRBJ2-3): ETGVTQSPTHLIKTRGQQVTLRCSSQSGHNTVSWYQQALGQGPQFIFQYYREEENGRGNFPPRFSGLQFPNYSSELNVNALELDDSALYLCASSRTGRLAAVGSTDTQYFGPGTRLTVL.

This chain links TRBV19 with TRBJ1-2, with TRBD1 matching over 11 bases. V was pared by 4 bases and J by 4 bases, with 5 bases of the junction left unmatched. The CDR3 is 15 residues long. CDR1 LNHDA and CDR2 SQIVND come from the germline V gene (reference sequence). CDR3 bases: TGTGCCAGTAGTAGGCGGACAGGGGGCGTCTATGGCTACACCTTC. It yields the protein CASSRRTGGVYGYTF.